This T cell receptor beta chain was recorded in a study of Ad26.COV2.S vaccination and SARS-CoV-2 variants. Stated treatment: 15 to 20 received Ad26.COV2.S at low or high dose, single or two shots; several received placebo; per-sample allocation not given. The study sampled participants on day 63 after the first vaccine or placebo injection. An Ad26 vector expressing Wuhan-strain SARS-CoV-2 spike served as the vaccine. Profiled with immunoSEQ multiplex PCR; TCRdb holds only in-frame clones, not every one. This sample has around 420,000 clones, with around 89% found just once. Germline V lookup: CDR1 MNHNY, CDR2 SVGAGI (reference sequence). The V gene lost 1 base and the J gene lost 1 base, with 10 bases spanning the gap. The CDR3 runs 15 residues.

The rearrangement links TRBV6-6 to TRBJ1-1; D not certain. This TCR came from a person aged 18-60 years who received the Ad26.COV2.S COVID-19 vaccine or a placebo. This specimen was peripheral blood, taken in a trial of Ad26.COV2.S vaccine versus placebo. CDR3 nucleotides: TGTGCCAGCAGTTACTTTGACGATACGAACACTGAAGCTTTCTTT. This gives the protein CASSYFDDTNTEAFF.